Following are 29 T cell receptor beta chains from one sample sequenced in a study of blood T cell repertoires in COVID-19. Clones were read by immunoSEQ multiplex PCR, and TCRdb kept only the in-frame ones, dropping some. The repertoire holds roughly 130,000 clones, with approximately 80% as singletons. Sample: peripheral blood. The origin of the receptors is an older woman with acute or convalescent COVID-19.

This chain connects TRBV5-4 to TRBJ2-7; 14 bases align to TRBD2. With V trimmed by 2 bases and J by 3 bases, 7 bases remained unmatched. The CDR3 consists of 17 residues. CDR1 and CDR2 from the germline V gene are SGHNT and YYREEE (reference sequence). DNA of the CDR3: TGTGCCAGCAGCTTCGGACTAGCGGGGGGCGGGAACTACGAGCAGTACGTC. Translation: CASSFGLAGGGNYEQYV.

The chain uses TRBV3-1 (or the pseudogene TRBV3-2) and TRBJ2-1; D not certain. The ends were cut back, 4 bases at V and 9 bases at J, with 13 bases in the middle. Germline lookup yields CDR1 LGHDT and CDR2 YNNKEL (reference sequence). The CDR3 runs 13 residues. The CDR3 region is CASSRFSSGEQFF. The CDR3, as DNA: TGTGCCAGCAGCCGATTCTCCTCAGGTGAGCAGTTCTTC.

The rearrangement joins TRBV30 to TRBJ2-1; TRBD2 matches 12 bases. The CDR3 spans 12 residues. Germline lookup yields CDR1 GTSNPN and CDR2 SVGIG (reference sequence). Germline trimming cut 3 bases from V and 9 bases from J; bases unmatched to any gene: 0. CDR3 protein: CAWRLAGGEQFF. The CDR3 region has the DNA TGTGCCTGGAGACTAGCGGGGGGTGAGCAGTTCTTC.

The V gene is TRBV9, the J gene TRBJ2-3; a possible D gene is TRBD1 (6 bases). This CDR3 is 16 amino acids long. V lost 3 bases to trimming and J lost 3 bases, with 17 bases between them. Germline V gives CDR1 SGDLS, CDR2 YYNGEE. Here the CDR3 DNA reads TGTGCCAGCAGCGCCCAGGGGCGGATTGGGACAGATACGCAGTATTTT. Residues: CASSAQGRIGTDTQYF. The whole variable domain, remainder taken from reference TRBV9 and TRBJ2-3, is DSGVTQTPKHLITATGQRVTLRCSPRSGDLSVYWYQQSLDQGLQFLIQYYNGEERAKGNILERFSAQQFPDLHSELNLSSLELGDSALYFCASSAQGRIGTDTQYFGPGTRLTVL.

This chain joins TRBV25-1 and TRBJ1-3, with D perhaps TRBD1 (6 bases). The V gene lost 4 bases and the J gene lost 2 bases, with 15 bases spanning the gap. The CDR3 is made up of 16 amino acids. Germline values: CDR1 MGHDK, CDR2 SYGVNS. The CDR3 spells CASSGAGARAGNTIYF. In DNA form, the CDR3 reads TGTGCCAGCAGTGGAGCGGGGGCCAGGGCTGGAAACACCATATATTTT.

The V and J genes are TRBV5-4 and TRBJ1-2; 8 positions agree with TRBD1. This CDR3 comprises 14 residues. Germline V lookup: CDR1 SGHNT, CDR2 YYREEE (reference sequence). J was trimmed by 2 bases and V by 3 bases; bases with no gene match: 3. In nucleotides, the CDR3 is TGTGCCAGCAGCTCGACAGGGGCCAACTATGGCTACACCTTC. This encodes CASSSTGANYGYTF. Filled out from reference TRBV5-4 and TRBJ1-2, the complete variable domain reads ETGVTQSPTHLIKTRGQQVTLRCSSQSGHNTVSWYQQALGQGPQFIFQYYREEENGRGNFPPRFSGLQFPNYSSELNVNALELDDSALYLCASSSTGANYGYTFGSGTRLTVV.

J is TRBJ2-2 and V is TRBV7-9; no firm D call. Per the germline V gene, CDR1 is SEHNR and CDR2 is FQNEAQ (reference sequence). CDR3 length: 11 residues. With 5 bases removed from V and 9 bases from J, the gap between germline ends came to 7 bases. The CDR3 here is CASSPARELFF. The CDR3 DNA is TGTGCCAGCAGCCCAGCGAGGGAGCTGTTTTTT.

V and J are TRBV18 and TRBJ2-6; D not resolved. Between the trimmed V and J ends, which lost 6 bases and 0 bases, there was a span of 6 bases. CDR1 KGHSH and CDR2 LQKENI come from the germline V gene. The CDR3 spans 14 residues. CDR3 amino acids: CASSGNSGANVLTF. For the CDR3, the DNA is TGTGCCAGCTCCGGTAACTCTGGGGCCAACGTCCTGACTTTC.

This sequence joins TRBV6-1 and TRBJ1-1, with a tentative D call TRBD1 (6 bases). Trimming shortened V by 2 bases and J by 2 bases, and 12 bases separated the two germline ends. The CDR3 has 15 residues. Per germline, CDR1 MNHNS and CDR2 SASEGT. The CDR3 region is CASSELGQTNTEAFF. DNA of the CDR3: TGTGCCAGCAGTGAACTAGGACAGACAAACACTGAAGCTTTCTTT.

The chain recombines TRBV5-1 with TRBJ2-5, with TRBD1 identical over 10 bases. The CDR3 consists of 17 residues. CDR1 is SGHRS and CDR2 is YFSETQ in the germline V gene. V lost 1 base, J lost 2 bases, and 8 bases stayed unmatched. The DNA of the CDR3 is TGCGCCAGCAGCTTGAGGTCGGGACAGGGGAGACAAGAGACCCAGTACTTC. Translating it yields CASSLRSGQGRQETQYF.

The chain links TRBV7-6 to TRBJ1-5, with a possible D match to TRBD1 (6 bases). With 2 bases removed from V and 4 bases from J, the gap between germline ends came to 15 bases. Germline V gives CDR1 SGHVS, CDR2 FNYEAQ. The length of the CDR3 is 16 residues. DNA of the CDR3: TGTGCCAGCAGCTTACCTACAGGGATTCGTAATCAGCCCCAGCATTTT. Translation: CASSLPTGIRNQPQHF.

The chain is built from TRBV14 and TRBJ1-6; a possible D gene is TRBD1 (6 bases). Trimming left V 4 bases short and J 14 bases short, with 12 bases between. CDR1 is SGHDN, CDR2 FVKESK, per germline. The CDR3 is made up of 12 amino acids. The DNA of the CDR3 is TGTGCCAGCAGCCCCGACAGGTTTGCCCTCCACTTT. It specifies CASSPDRFALHF.

The chain combines TRBV6-5 with TRBJ1-5; TRBD1 matches 8 bases. The CDR3 length is 15 residues. The J segment lost 0 bases and the V segment lost 5 bases, leaving 3 bases of the junction unmatched. Germline V gene lookup returns CDR1 MNHEY and CDR2 SVGAGI. CDR3 bases: TGTGCCAGCAGTCGACAGGGGAATAGCAATCAGCCCCAGCATTTT. Translating it yields CASSRQGNSNQPQHF.

V and J are TRBV19 and TRBJ1-2; D gene unclear. Germline CDR1 LNHDA, CDR2 SQIVND (reference sequence). The CDR3 totals 12 residues. Trimming removed 7 bases at V and 11 bases at J, with 17 bases between. CDR3 sequence reads: CASKEGPSSYTF. CDR3 DNA: TGTGCCAGTAAGGAGGGTCCGTCATCTTACACCTTC.

This clone was picked up a small number of times. The V call is TRBV18, the J call TRBJ1-5, with 10 bases fitting TRBD1. CDR3 length: 17 residues. Germline values: CDR1 KGHSH, CDR2 LQKENI. V dropped 1 base and J dropped 5; count of bases not matched to a gene: 8. CDR3 region: CASSPRGGGTGDQPQHF. CDR3 nucleotide sequence: TGTGCCAGCTCACCACGGGGAGGAGGGACAGGGGATCAGCCCCAGCATTTT.

This clone was observed once. The chain couples TRBV19 to TRBJ1-1, with TRBD1 as a possible D gene (6 bases). The V gene's germline CDR1 is LNHDA and CDR2 SQIVND (reference sequence). Between the trimmed V and J ends, which lost 1 base and 0 bases, there was a span of 15 bases. The CDR3 extends over 17 amino acids. As DNA, the CDR3 is TGTGCCAGTAGTATAGTCAGGGGAACGGCTATGAACACTGAAGCTTTCTTT. This translates into CASSIVRGTAMNTEAFF.

J is TRBJ1-2 and V is TRBV6-6; a weak D match, TRBD1 (6 bases). This CDR3 region has 14 residues. Germline V CDR1 and CDR2: MNHNY, SVGAGI (reference sequence). Trimming removed 6 bases at V and 8 bases at J, with 19 bases between. CDR3 in amino acids: CASSPETTGKGYTF. The CDR3 region has the DNA TGTGCCAGCAGCCCCGAAACAACAGGGAAAGGCTACACCTTC.

The chain links TRBV19 to TRBJ1-4; 7 bases agree with TRBD1. The CDR3 totals 15 residues. Germline-derived CDR1 and CDR2 are LNHDA and SQIVND (reference sequence). V dropped 3 bases and J dropped 1; count of bases not matched to a gene: 2. CDR3 nucleotides: TGTGCCAGTAGTATTCGACAGGGAACTAATGAAAAACTGTTTTTT. The encoded protein is CASSIRQGTNEKLFF. The full variable domain, rest sourced from reference TRBV19 and TRBJ1-4, is DGGITQSPKYLFRKEGQNVTLSCEQNLNHDAMYWYRQDPGQGLRLIYYSQIVNDFQKGDIAEGYSVSREKKESFPLTVTSAQKNPTAFYLCASSIRQGTNEKLFFGSGTQLSVL.

This clone was counted a single time. The germline gene is not matched at one end of the junction; a read error may be the cause. The gene calls are TRBV24-1 and TRBJ1-3; 7 bases fit TRBD1. The V gene's germline CDR1 is KGHDR and CDR2 SFDVKD. This CDR3 is built from 17 residues. This chain's CDR3 is CATSGGQGVLIWKHRIF. CDR3 nucleotides: TGTGCCACCAGTGGGGGGCAGGGGGTCTTGATCTGGAAACACCGTATATTT.

The genes are TRBV7-3 and TRBJ2-3; tentatively, D is TRBD1 (6 bases). Germline CDR1 is SGHTA and CDR2 is FQGTGA. The V and J ends lost 4 bases and 0 bases respectively, with 8 bases between them. The CDR3 extends over 14 amino acids. The CDR3 region is CASSSGQSTDTQYF. CDR3 bases: TGTGCCAGCAGCTCGGGACAAAGCACAGATACGCAGTATTTT.

This sequence joins TRBV24-1 and TRBJ2-2; 7 bases match TRBD1. The CDR3 contains 15 residues. Germline assignment: CDR1 KGHDR and CDR2 SFDVKD. Unmatched junction bases numbered 6, after V lost 9 bases and J lost 0 bases. The CDR3 protein is CATEPGTANTGELFF. The DNA for the CDR3 is TGTGCCACCGAACCAGGGACAGCGAACACCGGGGAGCTGTTTTTT.

This clone appeared a few times. The chain has TRBV11-3 and TRBJ1-1; D is unclear. The V end lost 3 bases, the J end lost 1 base, and 6 bases lay between the germline ends. In germline, CDR1 is SGHNT, CDR2 YENEEA. The length of the CDR3 is 13 residues. The CDR3 DNA is TGTGCCAGCAGCTTCTCGGGGAACACTGAAGCTTTCTTT. Its translation is CASSFSGNTEAFF.

The J gene is TRBJ2-6, the V gene TRBV30; TRBD2 agrees at 7 bases. Unmatched junction bases numbered 1, after V lost 2 bases and J lost 0 bases. The CDR3 runs 15 residues. Germline loops: CDR1 GTSNPN, CDR2 SVGIG (reference sequence). CDR3 protein: CAWSTGGSGANVLTF. In DNA, the CDR3 is TGTGCCTGGAGTACGGGGGGCTCTGGGGCCAACGTCCTGACTTTC.

Details on this clone: Without the conserved terminal phenylalanine or tryptophan, this CDR3 likely stems from a read error. The DNA is omitted, as the CDR3 cannot be located on it reliably, and the CDR3 follows TCRdb's listing. This CDR3 reads CASSLRHGN. V is TRBV5-1 and J is TRBJ1-6. The CDR3 length equals 9 residues, ends included. Germline CDR1 reads SGHRS; CDR2 reads YFSETQ.

The chain uses TRBV5-4 and TRBJ1-4, with TRBD1 as a possible D gene (6 bases). CDR1 is SGHNT and CDR2 is YYREEE in the germline V gene (reference sequence). Trimming removed 0 bases at V and 4 bases at J, with 10 bases between. The CDR3 runs 15 residues. The CDR3 region has the DNA TGTGCCAGCAGCTTGGGGGGACACAATAATGAAAAACTGTTTTTT. Protein product: CASSLGGHNNEKLFF.

This sequence joins TRBV14 and TRBJ1-2, with D maybe TRBD1 (5 bases). CDR3 length: 15 amino acids. Trimming cost V 2 bases and J 6 bases, with 16 bases left between them. CDR1 is SGHDN and CDR2 is FVKESK in the germline V gene. CDR3 sequence: CASSQKLGGEDGYTF. In DNA, the CDR3 is TGTGCCAGCAGCCAAAAGTTGGGGGGAGAAGATGGCTACACCTTC.

The chain employs TRBV6-5 and TRBJ1-6; 8 bases are shared with TRBD1. The trim removed 4 bases at V and 9 bases at J, leaving 8 bases unmatched. Germline V gives CDR1 MNHEY, CDR2 SVGAGI. The CDR3 contains 15 residues. CDR3: CASSFTDRGGSPLHF. For the CDR3, the DNA is TGTGCCAGCAGTTTCACCGACAGGGGAGGTTCACCCCTCCACTTT.

The rearrangement uses TRBV6-5 and TRBJ1-2, with D possibly being TRBD1 (5 bases). From germline, CDR1 is MNHEY and CDR2 SVGAGI. This CDR3 has 16 residues. Trimming cost V 4 bases and J 2 bases, with 17 bases left between them. The CDR3 nucleotides are TGTGCCAGCAGTTCTCGAACAGGCCGCGAGAACTATGGCTACACCTTC. Translating gives CASSSRTGRENYGYTF.

The chain is built from TRBV4-1 and TRBJ1-2; TRBD1 matches at 7 bases. From germline, CDR1 is MGHRA and CDR2 YSYEKL. The CDR3 covers 16 residues. Trimming removed 4 bases from V and 4 bases from J; junction bases left unmatched: 12. This CDR3 is CASSPQQGSLFYGYTF. In DNA, the CDR3 is TGCGCCAGCAGCCCCCAACAGGGGTCCCTCTTCTATGGCTACACCTTC.